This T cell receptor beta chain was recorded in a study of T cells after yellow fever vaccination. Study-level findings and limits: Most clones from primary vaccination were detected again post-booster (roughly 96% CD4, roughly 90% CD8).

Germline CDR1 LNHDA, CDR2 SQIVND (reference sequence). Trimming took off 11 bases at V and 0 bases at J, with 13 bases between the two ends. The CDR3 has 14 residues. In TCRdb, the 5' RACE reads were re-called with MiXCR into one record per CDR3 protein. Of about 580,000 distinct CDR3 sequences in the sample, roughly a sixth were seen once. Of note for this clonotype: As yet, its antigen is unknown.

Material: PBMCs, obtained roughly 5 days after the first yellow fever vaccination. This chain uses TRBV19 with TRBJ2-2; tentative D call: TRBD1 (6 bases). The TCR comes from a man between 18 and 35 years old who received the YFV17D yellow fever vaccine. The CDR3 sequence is CASARTANTGELFF. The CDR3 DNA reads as TGTGCCTCCGCGAGGACAGCGAACACCGGGGAGCTGTTTTTT.